Many counts were recorded for the clone carrying this T cell receptor beta chain. This entry is derived from a study of CD8 T cells in ankylosing spondylitis. TCRdb redid the calling of the 5' RACE reads with MiXCR, one entry per CDR3 protein. The sample lists 300,000 to 350,000 distinct CDR3 sequences; 9.5% to 13% were seen once. The ends were cut back, 4 bases at V and 4 bases at J, with 14 bases in the middle. The CDR3 has 14 amino acids. Germline V gene sequence: CDR1 SGHRS, CDR2 YFSETQ. V is TRBV5-1 and J is TRBJ1-1; D is perhaps TRBD1 (5 bases). This receptor was taken from a female donor with ankylosing spondylitis or in good health (not recorded which). The sequenced material came from blood, either unsorted or a sorted T cell fraction (not recorded which). CDR3 nucleotide sequence: TGCGCCAGCAGCACCCCAGAGGGGTCCACTGAAGCTTTCTTT. It yields the protein CASSTPEGSTEAFF.